This T cell receptor beta chain derives from a study of T cell responses to AZD1222 COVID-19 vaccine. Trimming cost V 3 bases and J 0 bases; bases outside gene matches: 3. The CDR3 sequence is 17 residues long. The V gene's germline CDR1 is LNHDA and CDR2 SQIVND (reference sequence). The table came from immunoSEQ multiplex PCR; TCRdb's copy has only in-frame clones and leaves some out. The sample shows about 85,000 clones, around 90% of them seen only once. This sample comprised peripheral blood, obtained on day 0 of MenACWY control vaccination. The receptor was isolated from an adult in good health. The chain carries TRBV19 and TRBJ2-6; TRBD1 matches at 9 bases. The CDR3 DNA reads TGTGCCAGTAGTATGGGGGACAGGGTCTCTGGGGCCAACGTCCTGACTTTC. Protein sequence: CASSMGDRVSGANVLTF. The entire variable domain, with the rest obtained from reference TRBV19 and TRBJ2-6, is as follows: DGGITQSPKYLFRKEGQNVTLSCEQNLNHDAMYWYRQDPGQGLRLIYYSQIVNDFQKGDIAEGYSVSREKKESFPLTVTSAQKNPTAFYLCASSMGDRVSGANVLTFGAGSRLTVL.